Included here is one T cell receptor (beta chain) sequence, with context. This specimen belongs to a study of identifying expanded T cells in peripheral blood. The CDR3 runs 19 residues. V shed 3 bases, J shed 0 bases, and the junction held 6 bases outside the gene matches. Germline V gives CDR1 MNHEY, CDR2 SMNVEV (reference sequence). The table came from immunoSEQ multiplex PCR; TCRdb's copy has only in-frame clones and leaves some out. The sample lists approximately 90,000 clones; roughly 90% were seen once. This chain joins TRBV27 and TRBJ2-6, with TRBD2 identical over 12 bases. This TCR came from a person aged 18 to 75 in good health. Sequencing input: blood. The CDR3 reads CASSFMTSGGISGANVLTF. As DNA, the CDR3 is TGTGCCAGCAGTTTTATGACTAGCGGGGGTATCTCTGGGGCCAACGTCCTGACTTTC.